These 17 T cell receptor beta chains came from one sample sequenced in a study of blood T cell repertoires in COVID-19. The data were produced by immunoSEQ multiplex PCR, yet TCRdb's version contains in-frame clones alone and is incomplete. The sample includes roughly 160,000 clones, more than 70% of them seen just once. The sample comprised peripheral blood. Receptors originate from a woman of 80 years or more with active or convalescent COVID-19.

The CDR3 nucleotides are TGTGCCAGCAGGCCGGGACTGTCGGCCATCACTGAAGCTTTCTTT. This codes for CASRPGLSAITEAFF. The genes are TRBV6-5 and TRBJ1-1, with D possibly matching TRBD1 (5 bases). The V end was cut by 6 bases, the J end by 4 bases, with 18 bases between. The CDR3 totals 15 residues. Looked up from germline, CDR1 is MNHEY and CDR2 is SVGAGI.

The CDR3 bases are TGCGCCAGCAGCCAGAAAGGACAGGGAGCAACTAATGAAAAACTGTTTTTT. This codes for CASSQKGQGATNEKLFF. The chain joins TRBV4-1 to TRBJ1-4; 8 bases are shared with TRBD1. Germline-derived CDR1 and CDR2 are MGHRA and YSYEKL. V shed 3 bases, J shed 0 bases, and the junction held 6 bases outside the gene matches. The CDR3 is made up of 17 amino acids.

In DNA form, the CDR3 reads TGTGCCAGCAGCCAAGTTCCGGGAGGCTACACCTTC. Encoded protein: CASSQVPGGYTF. V gene TRBV4-2 combines with J gene TRBJ1-2; no clear D gene. Looked up from germline, CDR1 is LGHNA and CDR2 is YNFKEQ. The ends were cut back, 1 base at V and 8 bases at J, with 8 bases in the middle. This CDR3 region has 12 residues.

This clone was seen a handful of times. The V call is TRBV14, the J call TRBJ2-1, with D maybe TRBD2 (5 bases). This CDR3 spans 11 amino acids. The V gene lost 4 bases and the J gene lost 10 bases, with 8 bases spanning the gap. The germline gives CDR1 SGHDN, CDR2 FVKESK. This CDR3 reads CASSRTGEQFF. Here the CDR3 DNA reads TGTGCCAGCAGCCGTACGGGGGAGCAGTTCTTC.

The CDR3 here is CASSLSGIPEAFF. DNA for the CDR3: TGTGCCAGCAGCTTATCGGGGATCCCTGAAGCTTTCTTT. The chain carries TRBV11-2 and TRBJ1-1; no firm D call. This CDR3 spans 13 amino acids. From germline, CDR1 is SGHAT and CDR2 FQNNGV. V shed 2 bases and J shed 6 bases, with 10 bases lying between them.

The CDR3 DNA sequence: TGCGCCAGCAGCTTGGCCCTAACGAGGAGCACAGATACGCAGTATTTT. It translates to CASSLALTRSTDTQYF. The chain recombines TRBV5-1 with TRBJ2-3, with D hard to call. Germline values: CDR1 SGHRS, CDR2 YFSETQ. Trimming removed 0 bases at V and 0 bases at J, with 11 bases between. This CDR3 contains 16 residues.

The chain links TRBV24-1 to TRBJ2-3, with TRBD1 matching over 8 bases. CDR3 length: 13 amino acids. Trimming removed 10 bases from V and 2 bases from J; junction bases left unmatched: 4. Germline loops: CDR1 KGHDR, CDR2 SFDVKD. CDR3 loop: CATGTGATDTQYF. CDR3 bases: TGTGCCACAGGGACAGGAGCCACAGATACGCAGTATTTT.

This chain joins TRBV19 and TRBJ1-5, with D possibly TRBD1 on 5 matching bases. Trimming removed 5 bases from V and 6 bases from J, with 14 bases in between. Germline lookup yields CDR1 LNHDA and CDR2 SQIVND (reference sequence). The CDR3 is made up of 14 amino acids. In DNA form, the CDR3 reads TGTGCCAGTAGTTTTTCAGGGTTCGTTCAGCCCCAGCATTTT. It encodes CASSFSGFVQPQHF.

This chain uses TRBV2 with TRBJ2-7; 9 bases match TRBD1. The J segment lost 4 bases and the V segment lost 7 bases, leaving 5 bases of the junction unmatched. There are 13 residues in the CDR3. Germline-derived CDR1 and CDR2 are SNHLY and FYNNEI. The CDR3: CASNTGQGYEQYF. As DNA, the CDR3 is TGTGCCAGCAATACGGGACAGGGTTACGAGCAGTACTTC. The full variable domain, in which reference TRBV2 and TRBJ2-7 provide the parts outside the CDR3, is EPEVTQTPSHQVTQMGQEVILRCVPISNHLYFYWYRQILGQKVEFLVSFYNNEISEKSEIFDDQFSVERPDGSNFTLKIRSTKLEDSAMYFCASNTGQGYEQYFGPGTRLTVT.

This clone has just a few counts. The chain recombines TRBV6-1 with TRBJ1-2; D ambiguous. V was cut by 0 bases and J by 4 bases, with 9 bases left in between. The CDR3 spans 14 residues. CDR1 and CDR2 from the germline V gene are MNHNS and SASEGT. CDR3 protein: CASSEAQTFYGYTF. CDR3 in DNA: TGTGCCAGCAGTGAAGCACAGACCTTCTATGGCTACACCTTC.

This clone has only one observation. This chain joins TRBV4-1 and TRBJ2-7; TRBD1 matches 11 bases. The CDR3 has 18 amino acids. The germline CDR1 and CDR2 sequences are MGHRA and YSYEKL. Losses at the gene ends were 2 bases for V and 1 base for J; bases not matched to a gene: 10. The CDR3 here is CASSQYQTGTGGSYEQYF. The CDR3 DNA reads TGCGCCAGCAGCCAATACCAGACCGGGACAGGGGGGTCCTACGAGCAGTACTTC.

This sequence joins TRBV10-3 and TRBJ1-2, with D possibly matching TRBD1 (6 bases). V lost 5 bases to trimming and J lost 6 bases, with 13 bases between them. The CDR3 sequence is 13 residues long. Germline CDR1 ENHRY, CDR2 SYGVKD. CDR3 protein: CAISRRTGHGYTF. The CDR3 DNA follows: TGTGCCATCAGTAGACGAACAGGGCATGGCTACACCTTC.

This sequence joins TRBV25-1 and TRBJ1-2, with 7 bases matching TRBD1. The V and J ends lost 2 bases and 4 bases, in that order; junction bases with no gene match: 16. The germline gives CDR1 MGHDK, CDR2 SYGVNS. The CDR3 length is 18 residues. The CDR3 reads CASSEGPPEKGAAYGYTF. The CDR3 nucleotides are TGTGCCAGCAGTGAAGGCCCTCCTGAGAAGGGGGCGGCCTATGGCTACACCTTC.

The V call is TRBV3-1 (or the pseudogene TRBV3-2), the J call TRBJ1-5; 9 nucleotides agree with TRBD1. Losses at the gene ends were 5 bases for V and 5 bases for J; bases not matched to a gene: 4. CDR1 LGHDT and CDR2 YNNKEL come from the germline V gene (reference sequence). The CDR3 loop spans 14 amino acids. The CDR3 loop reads CASSWDRAHQPQHF. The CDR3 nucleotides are TGTGCCAGCAGCTGGGACAGGGCCCATCAGCCCCAGCATTTT.

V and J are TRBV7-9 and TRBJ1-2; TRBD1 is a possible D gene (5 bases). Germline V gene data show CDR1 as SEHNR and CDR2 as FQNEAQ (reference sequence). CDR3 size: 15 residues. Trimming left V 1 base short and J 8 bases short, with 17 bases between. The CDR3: CASSLGAGQGYGYTF. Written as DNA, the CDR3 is TGTGCCAGCAGCTTAGGAGCGGGGCAAGGCTACGGCTACACCTTC.

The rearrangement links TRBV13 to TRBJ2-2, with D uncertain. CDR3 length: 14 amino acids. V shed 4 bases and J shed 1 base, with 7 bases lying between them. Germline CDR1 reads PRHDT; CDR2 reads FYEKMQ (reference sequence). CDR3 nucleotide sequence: TGTGCCAGCAGCTCCCCCGTGAACACCGGGGAGCTGTTTTTT. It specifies CASSSPVNTGELFF.

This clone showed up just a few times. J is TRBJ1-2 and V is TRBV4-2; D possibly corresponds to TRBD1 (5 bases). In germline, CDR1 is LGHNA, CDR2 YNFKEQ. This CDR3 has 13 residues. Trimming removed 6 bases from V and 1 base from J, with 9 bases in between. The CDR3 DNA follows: TGTGCCAGCAGTCCAGACAGTAACTATGGCTACACCTTC. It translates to CASSPDSNYGYTF.